These 14 T cell receptor beta chains were sequenced from one sample in a study of technical replicates of blood from a handful of donors. Only in-frame clones appear in the TCRdb table, and some are missing; sequencing was by immunoSEQ multiplex PCR. The table shows 65,000 to 80,000 clones, with 96% occurring only once. Sequencing was performed on T cells isolated from PBMCs. The receptors stem from a human donor in good health.

The chain has TRBV10-3 and TRBJ2-2; D not certain. Germline values: CDR1 ENHRY, CDR2 SYGVKD. The CDR3 is made up of 14 amino acids. Trimming stripped 8 bases from V and 0 bases from J, with 10 bases between. The CDR3: CAISVGPNTGELFF. The CDR3 DNA reads TGTGCCATCTCGGTCGGTCCGAACACCGGGGAGCTGTTTTTT.

The chain combines TRBV19 with TRBJ2-7; 12 positions agree with TRBD1. This CDR3 region has 15 residues. The germline V gene encodes CDR1 LNHDA and CDR2 SQIVND (reference sequence). The junction had 2 bases not matched to a gene; V was cut back by 3 bases and J by 2 bases. CDR3 sequence (DNA): TGTGCCAGTAGTATTGGGACAGGGGGCGCCTACGAGCAGTACTTC. Translating gives CASSIGTGGAYEQYF.

This chain connects TRBV6-5 to TRBJ1-1; unclear D gene. V lost 0 bases and J lost 5, with 7 bases in between. The CDR3 loop spans 13 amino acids. Germline CDR1 and CDR2: MNHEY and SVGAGI. As DNA, the CDR3 is TGTGCCAGCAGTTACTCGAGCCATACTGAAGCTTTCTTT. Amino acid sequence: CASSYSSHTEAFF.

V is TRBV27 and J is TRBJ1-5; 9 bases are a match to TRBD1. Germline loops: CDR1 MNHEY, CDR2 SMNVEV (reference sequence). CDR3 length: 17 amino acids. The V gene end was trimmed by 3 bases and the J gene end by 4 bases; junction bases not matched to a gene: 10. The CDR3 sequence is CASSFVGTGRLNQPQHF. Here the CDR3 DNA reads TGTGCCAGCAGTTTTGTTGGGACAGGGAGACTTAATCAGCCCCAGCATTTT.

V and J are TRBV28 and TRBJ1-1; 9 bases line up with TRBD1. The V segment lost 5 bases and the J segment 6 bases; nucleotides outside the gene matches: 7. Germline V gene lookup returns CDR1 MDHEN and CDR2 SYDVKM. The CDR3 is 14 residues long. CDR3 in amino acids: CASSRDREVAEAFF. The CDR3 DNA sequence: TGTGCCAGCAGTAGGGACAGGGAGGTGGCTGAAGCTTTCTTT.

This chain joins TRBV9 and TRBJ2-7, with a tentative D call TRBD2 (6 bases). Trimming removed 4 bases from V and 5 bases from J, with 16 bases in between. This CDR3 has 14 amino acids. The V gene's germline CDR1 is SGDLS and CDR2 YYNGEE. DNA for the CDR3: TGTGCCAGCAGCCCCCCCCGGGACTTCAACGAGCAGTACTTC. It specifies CASSPPRDFNEQYF. The variable domain in full, completed from reference TRBV9 and TRBJ2-7, reads DSGVTQTPKHLITATGQRVTLRCSPRSGDLSVYWYQQSLDQGLQFLIQYYNGEERAKGNILERFSAQQFPDLHSELNLSSLELGDSALYFCASSPPRDFNEQYFGPGTRLTVT.

In DNA, the CDR3 is TGTGCCAGCAGAAGGACAGGGGTAAAGACCCAGTACTTC. It yields the protein CASRRTGVKTQYF. The chain is built from TRBV2 and TRBJ2-5, with TRBD1 matching 9 bases. Trimming cost V 6 bases and J 6 bases; bases outside gene matches: 5. The CDR3 spans 13 residues. From germline, CDR1 is SNHLY and CDR2 FYNNEI.

The V call is TRBV15, the J call TRBJ1-2; no clear D gene. CDR1 is LNHNV, CDR2 YYDKDF, per germline (reference sequence). This CDR3 has 18 amino acids. Trimming cost V 0 bases and J 3 bases, with 20 bases left between them. CDR3 bases: TGTGCCACCAGCAGAGATTCTTTTATAGCGGGAAAGGACTATGGCTACACCTTC. It specifies CATSRDSFIAGKDYGYTF.

This clone occurred once. The rearrangement joins TRBV7-2 to TRBJ2-4; 7 nucleotides agree with TRBD2. With 1 base clipped from V and 11 bases from J, the junction kept 17 bases outside the gene matches. The CDR3 is 17 amino acids. The germline V gene has CDR1 SGHTA and CDR2 FQGNSA. The CDR3 region has the DNA TGTGCCAGCAGCTTAGTCCAGGTGGGAGGGCCCGAAGGGGTTCAGTACTTC. Encoded protein: CASSLVQVGGPEGVQYF.

The chain has TRBV19 and TRBJ2-3; 14 positions agree with TRBD2. CDR1 is LNHDA, CDR2 SQIVND, per germline (reference sequence). The V and J ends lost 5 bases and 6 bases, in that order; junction bases with no gene match: 4. This CDR3 is built from 15 residues. CDR3 nucleotides: TGTGCCAGTAGTTCTCGGACTAGCGGGAGGGATACGCAGTATTTT. Protein sequence: CASSSRTSGRDTQYF. The entire variable domain, with the rest obtained from reference TRBV19 and TRBJ2-3, is as follows: DGGITQSPKYLFRKEGQNVTLSCEQNLNHDAMYWYRQDPGQGLRLIYYSQIVNDFQKGDIAEGYSVSREKKESFPLTVTSAQKNPTAFYLCASSSRTSGRDTQYFGPGTRLTVL.

This sequence joins TRBV6-1 and TRBJ2-7; TRBD2 aligns across 7 bases. The CDR3 consists of 15 residues. V gave up 6 bases and J gave up 4 bases; unmatched junction bases: 12. Germline V gene data show CDR1 as MNHNS and CDR2 as SASEGT. In DNA, the CDR3 is TGTGCCAGCAGGGATCGGGGGGAGGGATTATACGAGCAGTACTTC. Translation gives CASRDRGEGLYEQYF.

This sequence joins TRBV13 and TRBJ2-7; 8 bases agree with TRBD2. The V and J ends lost 6 bases and 2 bases, in that order; junction bases with no gene match: 3. The CDR3 is made up of 13 amino acids. Germline CDR1 and CDR2: PRHDT and FYEKMQ (reference sequence). The CDR3 nucleotides are TGTGCCAGCAGGAGTAGCGGGGCCTACGAGCAGTACTTC. This encodes CASRSSGAYEQYF. Full variable domain (outside the CDR3, taken from reference TRBV13 and TRBJ2-7): AAGVIQSPRHLIKEKRETATLKCYPIPRHDTVYWYQQGPGQDPQFLISFYEKMQSDKGSIPDRFSAQQFSDYHSELNMSSLELGDSALYFCASRSSGAYEQYFGPGTRLTVT.

This clone has just one count. The chain is built from TRBV4-1 and TRBJ1-3, with D possibly being TRBD1 (5 bases). V lost 1 base, J lost 0 bases, and 16 bases lay in between. The germline gives CDR1 MGHRA, CDR2 YSYEKL. CDR3 size: 18 residues. The CDR3 spells CASSQAHSGVISGNTIYF. CDR3 DNA sequence: TGCGCCAGCAGCCAAGCTCATTCGGGGGTAATCTCTGGAAACACCATATATTTT.

The chain recombines TRBV11-2 with TRBJ1-1; 7 bases are shared with TRBD1. The CDR3 has 16 amino acids. CDR1 and CDR2 (germline): SGHAT, FQNNGV. V shed 1 base, J shed 4 bases, and the junction held 9 bases outside the gene matches. The CDR3: CASSLVYGRGSTEAFF. The CDR3 DNA reads TGTGCCAGCAGCTTAGTATATGGCAGGGGGTCCACTGAAGCTTTCTTT.